These T cell receptor beta chains were read from a single sample in a study of CXCR3-negative and CXCR3-positive naive CD8 T cells. After re-calling the 5' RACE reads, TCRdb lists one entry per CDR3 protein, DNA absent. In all, the sample yields around 29,000 distinct CDR3 sequences. Input material: memory CD8+ T cells from blood. These receptors all come from a human donor in good health. Some clones in this sample may be carry-over from other donors' samples. Each CDR3 is given with its conserved first and last residue. Fields, in order: V gene, clone size, J gene, CDR3 protein. Some rows have no size entry. The others give once, few or many, or a class for an expanded clone.

TRBV23-1	.	TRBJ2-5	CASSPELTGNQETQYF
TRBV4-2	.	TRBJ1-6	CASSPTPRQGPNSPLHF
TRBV9	.	TRBJ2-3	CASSPGTSGADTQYF
TRBV5-1	.	TRBJ1-3	CASSPDGLGNTIYF
TRBV4-3	.	TRBJ2-2	CASSQVPSGGAEAGELFF
TRBV27	.	TRBJ2-7	CASSLSQGSGYEQYF
TRBV5-1	.	TRBJ2-1	CASSPSGGYNEQFF
TRBV28	.	TRBJ2-7	CASSFSPGGPLYEQYF
TRBV6-2/TRBV6-3	.	TRBJ1-5	CASSSVTGGSYPQHF
TRBV19	.	TRBJ1-5	CASSPWDRVRFSNSNQPQHF
TRBV5-6	.	TRBJ2-7	CASSRRTGTGNEQYF
TRBV28	.	TRBJ1-1	CASSRGTEAFF
TRBV4-2	.	TRBJ2-1	CASSPRTSGSPNEQFF
TRBV5-6	.	TRBJ2-1	CASSLLVPSGGAYNEQFF
TRBV6-6	.	TRBJ2-1	CASSYSLDYNEQFF
TRBV4-2	.	TRBJ1-1	CASSQVGTPSTEAFF
TRBV29-1	.	TRBJ1-2	CSVEGNTYGYTF
TRBV30	medium-sized	TRBJ1-1	CAWSGGPSPMNTEAFF
TRBV6-6	.	TRBJ2-3	CATGSAGTSTDTQYF
TRBV4-3	.	TRBJ2-3	CASSHQTLALGALDTQYF
TRBV10-3	.	TRBJ2-3	CAIRIQGESSTDTQYF
TRBV20-1	medium-sized	TRBJ1-1	CSASTGANTEAFF
TRBV11-3	.	TRBJ2-7	CASSLRGGPYEQYF